This paragraph reports one T cell receptor beta chain. This sample was included in a study of OX40 agonist ivuxolimab in advanced cancers. On the study more broadly: The patients received ivuxolimab by intravenous route every 2 weeks at 0.01 to 10 mg/kg.

TCRdb keeps only in-frame clones here, not all; method: immunoSEQ multiplex PCR. The sample includes 52,000 or so clones, roughly 94% seen only once; the top ten take 10% to 15%. The germline CDR1 and CDR2 sequences are MNHEY and SVGAGI. The CDR3 runs 15 residues. Trimming at V came to 0 bases and at J to 2 bases, leaving 0 bases not matched to a gene. The clonotype originates from an adult with an advanced solid tumor such as melanoma, head and neck, liver or kidney cancer. This chain connects TRBV6-5 to TRBJ2-7; 11 nucleotides align to TRBD1. The input for sequencing was CD4+ or CD8+ T cells sorted from blood, taken in a trial of the OX40 agonist ivuxolimab. This chain's CDR3 is CASSYSGQGAYEQYF. In DNA, the CDR3 is TGTGCCAGCAGTTACTCGGGACAGGGGGCCTACGAGCAGTACTTC.